One T cell receptor beta chain is described in this entry. This clone has only a few counts. The antigen this receptor binds is unknown. Just one base apart from a much larger clone, this may be a read error. This sample was taken from a study of metastatic and nonmetastatic thyroid tumors (dated by TCRdb to the early 2020s). For the study in its entirety: For patients with malignant and with benign thyroid disease, the researchers compared repertoires between peripheral blood samples and tumor or nodule tissue samples. Broader findings and caveats from the paper: TCR beta diversity was reported as significantly higher in malignant tumors than in benign nodules, in both blood and tumor samples.

The library was prepared using PCR. Instrument on record: Illumina HiSeq 4000. High-throughput sequencing was used to profile the TCR beta-chain CDR3 region of each patient. From the authors' description of their analysis: The researchers built a classifier to tell apart papillary thyroid cancer patients with distant metastasis, based on CDR3 differences among clinicopathological groups. The Shannon index was used to assess repertoire diversity, and the Morisita-Horn index was used to assess tumor-blood repertoire similarity. Using fastp at Q25 and MiXCR, TCRdb reprocessed the public reads and kept productive beta chains. TCRdb assigned the V and J calls; the authors' analysis was not used. The sample profile shows about 39,000 clones; roughly a fifth of them were found once. Around 19% of the sample lies in the top ten. Measured from the cysteine to the phenylalanine, the CDR3 is 13 residues long. Solely the CDR3 DNA is kept, with 39 bases framed from the first base.

None of the patients had been given any treatment before thyroid surgery. Patient clinical samples collected from the early 2010s to the late 2010s were retrospectively analysed using T-cell receptor beta sequencing. The sample consisted of blood. The receptor was isolated from a female donor with papillary thyroid cancer or a benign thyroid nodule (not recorded which). Some clones in this sample may be carry-over from other donors' samples. This receptor chain uses TRBV12-3 or TRBV12-4 and TRBJ1-4; 8 bases in the middle match TRBD1. The CDR3 loop reads CDSSFGTGEKLFF. The sequence in DNA is TGTGACAGCAGTTTCGGGACAGGTGAAAAACTGTTTTTT.